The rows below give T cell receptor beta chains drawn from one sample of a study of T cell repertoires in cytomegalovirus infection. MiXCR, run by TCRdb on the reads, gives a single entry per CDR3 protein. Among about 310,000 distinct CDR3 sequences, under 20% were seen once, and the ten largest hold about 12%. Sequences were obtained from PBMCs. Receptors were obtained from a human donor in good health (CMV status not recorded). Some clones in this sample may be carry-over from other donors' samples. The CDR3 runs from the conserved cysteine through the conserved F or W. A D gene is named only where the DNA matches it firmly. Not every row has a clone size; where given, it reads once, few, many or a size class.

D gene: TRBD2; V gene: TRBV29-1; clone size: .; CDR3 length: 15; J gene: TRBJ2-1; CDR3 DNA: TGCAGCCTTGAACGGGAGGACTACCTTATGGATGAGCAGTTCTTC; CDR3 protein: CSLEREDYLMDEQFF
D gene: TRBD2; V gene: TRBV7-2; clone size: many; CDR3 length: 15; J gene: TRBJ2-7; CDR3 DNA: TGTGCCAGCAGCTTAGCTCATGCGGGGGTGGGGGAGCAGTACTTC; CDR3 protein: CASSLAHAGVGEQYF
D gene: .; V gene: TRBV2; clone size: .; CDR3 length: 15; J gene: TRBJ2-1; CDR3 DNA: TGTGCCAGCAGTGAAGCGCTTCGAAGGAACAATGAGCAGTTCTTC; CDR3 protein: CASSEALRRNNEQFF
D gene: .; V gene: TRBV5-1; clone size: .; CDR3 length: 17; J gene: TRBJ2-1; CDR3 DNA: TGCGCCAGCAGCTCGATGAAGGTTTCGAGCTCCTACAATGAGCAGTTCTTC; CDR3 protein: CASSSMKVSSSYNEQFF
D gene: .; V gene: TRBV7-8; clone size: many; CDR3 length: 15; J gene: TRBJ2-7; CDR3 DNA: TGTGCCAGCAGCTTATTGATCCAAGGGCCCTACGAGCAGTACTTC; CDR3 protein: CASSLLIQGPYEQYF
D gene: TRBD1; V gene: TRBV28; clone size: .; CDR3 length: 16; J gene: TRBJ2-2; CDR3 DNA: TGTGCCAGCAGTTTGGGGGGACAGGGAAGAACCGGGGAGCTGTTTTTT; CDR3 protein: CASSLGGQGRTGELFF
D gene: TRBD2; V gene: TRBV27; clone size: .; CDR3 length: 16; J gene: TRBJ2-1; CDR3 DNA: TGTGCCAGCAGTGCCCGGGGTAGCGGGCCGAACAATGAGCAGTTCTTC; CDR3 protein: CASSARGSGPNNEQFF
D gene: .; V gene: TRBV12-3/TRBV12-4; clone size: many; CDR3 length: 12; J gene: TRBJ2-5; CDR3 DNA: TGTGCCAGCAGCCGGGACCTGGAGACCCAGTACTTC; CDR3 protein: CASSRDLETQYF
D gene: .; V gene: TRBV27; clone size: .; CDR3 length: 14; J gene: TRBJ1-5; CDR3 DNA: TGTGCCAGCAGTTTATCGATGACGGTCGGGTCCCAGCATTTT; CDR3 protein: CASSLSMTVGSQHF
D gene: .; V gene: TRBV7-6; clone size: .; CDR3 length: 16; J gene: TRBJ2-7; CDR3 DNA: TGTGCCAGCAGCTTAGGATCGGCACTTTTGCCCTACGAGCAGTACTTC; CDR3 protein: CASSLGSALLPYEQYF
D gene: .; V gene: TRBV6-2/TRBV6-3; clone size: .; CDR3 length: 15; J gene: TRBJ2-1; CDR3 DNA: TGTGCCAGCAGTACCGGGATGGCAGCTTACAATGAGCAGTTCTTC; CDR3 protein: CASSTGMAAYNEQFF
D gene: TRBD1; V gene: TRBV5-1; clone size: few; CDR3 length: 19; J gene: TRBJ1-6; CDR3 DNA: TGCGCCAGCAGCTTGAGGGGGGACAGGGGGCTGCCCAAGAATTCACCCCTCCACTTT; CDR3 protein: CASSLRGDRGLPKNSPLHF
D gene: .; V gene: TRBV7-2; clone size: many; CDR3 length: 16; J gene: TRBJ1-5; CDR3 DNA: TGTGCCAGCAGCTTAGAATGGATTGGGGTTTCACAGCCCCAGCATTTT; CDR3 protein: CASSLEWIGVSQPQHF
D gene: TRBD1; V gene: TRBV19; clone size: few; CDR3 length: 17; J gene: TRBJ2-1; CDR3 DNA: TGTGCCAGTCGTAGTACAGGGACAGGTTATAGGTACAATGAGCAGTTCTTC; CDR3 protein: CASRSTGTGYRYNEQFF
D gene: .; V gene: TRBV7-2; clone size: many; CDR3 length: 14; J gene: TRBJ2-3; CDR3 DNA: TGTGCCAGCAGCTTATTCCAGGGCACAGATACGCAGTATTTT; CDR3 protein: CASSLFQGTDTQYF
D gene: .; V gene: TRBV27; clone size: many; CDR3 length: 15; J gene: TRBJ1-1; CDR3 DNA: TGTGCCAGCAGTCCCATAGGGGGACGAGGGGCGGGTTCTTTCTTT; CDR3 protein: CASSPIGGRGAGSFF
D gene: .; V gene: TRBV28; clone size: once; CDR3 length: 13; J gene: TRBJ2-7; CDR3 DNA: TGTGCCAGCAGAATGGGACTTTCCTACGAGCAGTACTTC; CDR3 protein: CASRMGLSYEQYF
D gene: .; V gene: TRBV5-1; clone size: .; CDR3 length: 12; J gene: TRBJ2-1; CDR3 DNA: TGCGCCAGCAGTCCACAGGGCTGGGAGCAGTTCTTC; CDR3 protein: CASSPQGWEQFF
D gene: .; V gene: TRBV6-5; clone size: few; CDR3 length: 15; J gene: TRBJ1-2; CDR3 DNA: TGTGCCAGCAGTTACGGAGGAAGTTCAGGGTACGGCTACACCTTC; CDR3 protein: CASSYGGSSGYGYTF
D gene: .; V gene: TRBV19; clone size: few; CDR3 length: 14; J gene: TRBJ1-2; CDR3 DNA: TGTGCCAGTGCGCGGCAAGGGGCTTCATATGGCTACACCTTC; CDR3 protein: CASARQGASYGYTF
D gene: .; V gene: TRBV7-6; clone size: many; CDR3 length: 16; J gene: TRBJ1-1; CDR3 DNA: TGTGCCAGCAGCCCCCCGATGGGGGACTTTAACACTGAAGCTTTCTTT; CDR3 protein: CASSPPMGDFNTEAFF
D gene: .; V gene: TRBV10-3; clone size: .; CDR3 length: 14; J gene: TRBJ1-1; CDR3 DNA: TGTGCCGCTACAAGGGACCCTATGAACACTGAAGCTTTCTTT; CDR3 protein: CAATRDPMNTEAFF
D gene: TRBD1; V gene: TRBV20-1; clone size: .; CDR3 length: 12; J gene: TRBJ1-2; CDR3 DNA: TGCAGTGCTCCTACAGGGGTCTATGGCTACACCTTC; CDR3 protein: CSAPTGVYGYTF
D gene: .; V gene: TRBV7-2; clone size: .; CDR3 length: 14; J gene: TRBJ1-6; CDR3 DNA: TGTGCCAGCAGCTCCGGACAGTCAGGCGCACCCCTCCACTTT; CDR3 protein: CASSSGQSGAPLHF
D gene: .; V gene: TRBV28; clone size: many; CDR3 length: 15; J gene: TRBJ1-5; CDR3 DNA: TGTGCCAGCAGTTTTCCTCGGTCTGACAATCAGCCCCAGCATTTT; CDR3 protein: CASSFPRSDNQPQHF
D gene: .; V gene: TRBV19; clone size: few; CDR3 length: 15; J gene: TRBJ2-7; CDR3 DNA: TGTGCCAGTAGTATAGAACATGGAGTCCACTACGAGCAGTACTTC; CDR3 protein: CASSIEHGVHYEQYF
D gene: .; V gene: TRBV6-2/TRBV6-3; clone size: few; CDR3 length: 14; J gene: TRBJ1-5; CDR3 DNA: TGTGCCAGCAGTTCAGTCAGTCTCAATCAGCCCCAGCATTTT; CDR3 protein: CASSSVSLNQPQHF
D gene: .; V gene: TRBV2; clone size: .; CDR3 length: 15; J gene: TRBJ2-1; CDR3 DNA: TGTGCCAGCAGGGGAAGCGCCAGCTCCTACAATGAGCAGTTCTTC; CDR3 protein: CASRGSASSYNEQFF
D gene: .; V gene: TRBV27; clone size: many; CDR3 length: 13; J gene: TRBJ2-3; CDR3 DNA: TGTGCCAGCAGTACCTATAACACAGATACGCAGTATTTT; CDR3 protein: CASSTYNTDTQYF
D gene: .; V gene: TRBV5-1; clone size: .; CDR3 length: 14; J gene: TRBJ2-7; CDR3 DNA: TGCGCCAGCAGCTTGGCCGGGCCTTCCTACGAGCAGTACTTC; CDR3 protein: CASSLAGPSYEQYF
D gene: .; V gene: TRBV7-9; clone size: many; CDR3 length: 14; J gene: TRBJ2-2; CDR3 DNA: TGTGCCAGCAGCTTAAACCAAGCCTCCGGGGAGCTGTTTTTT; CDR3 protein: CASSLNQASGELFF
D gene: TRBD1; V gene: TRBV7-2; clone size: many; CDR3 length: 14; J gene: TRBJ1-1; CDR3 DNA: TGTGCCAGCACCTACCAGGGGGGGAACACTGAAGCTTTCTTT; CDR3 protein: CASTYQGGNTEAFF
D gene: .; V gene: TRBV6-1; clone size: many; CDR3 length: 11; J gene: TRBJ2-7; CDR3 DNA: TGTGCCAGCAGTATAGGGTACGAGCAGTACTTC; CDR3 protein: CASSIGYEQYF